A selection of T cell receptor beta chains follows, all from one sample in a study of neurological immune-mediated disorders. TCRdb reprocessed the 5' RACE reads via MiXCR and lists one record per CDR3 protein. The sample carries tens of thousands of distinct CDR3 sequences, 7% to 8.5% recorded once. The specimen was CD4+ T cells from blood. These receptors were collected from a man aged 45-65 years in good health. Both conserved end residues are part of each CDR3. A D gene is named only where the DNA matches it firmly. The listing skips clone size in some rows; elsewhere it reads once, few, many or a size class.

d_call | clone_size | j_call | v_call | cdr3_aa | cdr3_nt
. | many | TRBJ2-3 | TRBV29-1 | CSVSPLAGSPTDTQYF | TGCAGCGTTTCACCCCTGGCGGGGAGTCCCACAGATACGCAGTATTTT
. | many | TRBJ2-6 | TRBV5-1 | CASSARQPGANVLTF | TGCGCCAGCAGCGCTCGACAGCCTGGGGCCAACGTCCTGACTTTC
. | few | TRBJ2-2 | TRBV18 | CASSPAAGGHTGELFF | TGTGCCAGCTCACCAGCCGCCGGGGGTCACACCGGGGAGCTGTTTTTT
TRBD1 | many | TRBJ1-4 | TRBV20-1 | CSAQGGGDEKLFF | TGCAGTGCCCAGGGGGGCGGGGATGAAAAACTGTTTTTT
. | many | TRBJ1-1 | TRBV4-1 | CASSQPRRGVNTEAFF | TGCGCCAGCAGCCAACCGAGACGGGGAGTGAACACTGAAGCTTTCTTT
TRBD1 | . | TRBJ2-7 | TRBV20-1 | CSARDRGQRKLTYEQYF | TGCAGTGCTAGAGATCGGGGACAGAGAAAATTGACCTACGAGCAGTACTTC
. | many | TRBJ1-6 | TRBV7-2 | CASSLRNSPLHF | TGTGCCAGCAGCTTGCGGAATTCACCCCTCCACTTT
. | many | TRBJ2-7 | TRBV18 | CASSPATQTAHYEQYF | TGTGCCAGCTCACCCGCTACCCAGACAGCTCATTACGAGCAGTACTTC
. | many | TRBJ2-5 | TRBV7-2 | CASSLQQAEETQYF | TGTGCCAGCAGCTTACAACAGGCGGAAGAGACCCAGTACTTC
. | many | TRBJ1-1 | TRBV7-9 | CASSVGGTNTEAFF | TGTGCCAGCAGCGTAGGGGGAACGAACACTGAAGCTTTCTTT
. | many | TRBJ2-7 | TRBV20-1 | CSATRQAISYEQYF | TGCAGTGCTACCAGACAGGCCATCTCCTACGAGCAGTACTTC
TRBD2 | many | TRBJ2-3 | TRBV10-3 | CAISETSGRTDTQYF | TGTGCCATCAGTGAAACTAGCGGGAGAACAGATACGCAGTATTTT
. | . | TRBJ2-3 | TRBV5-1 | CASSPSPGTDTQYF | TGCGCCAGCAGCCCATCCCCGGGGACAGATACGCAGTATTTT
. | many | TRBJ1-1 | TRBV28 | CASSLGGRLNTEAFF | TGTGCCAGCAGTTTAGGGGGACGGTTGAACACTGAAGCTTTCTTT
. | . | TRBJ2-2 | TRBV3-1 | CASSREITGELFF | TGTGCCAGCAGCCGGGAAATAACCGGGGAGCTGTTTTTT
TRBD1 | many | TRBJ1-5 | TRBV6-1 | CAAGQGPSNQPQHF | TGTGCCGCTGGACAGGGACCTAGCAATCAGCCCCAGCATTTT
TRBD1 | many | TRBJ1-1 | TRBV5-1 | CASSGRTGVVEAFF | TGCGCCAGCAGCGGCCGGACAGGGGTGGTTGAAGCTTTCTTT
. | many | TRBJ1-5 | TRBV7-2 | CASSMDAYGDQPQHF | TGTGCCAGCAGCATGGATGCCTACGGCGATCAGCCCCAGCATTTT
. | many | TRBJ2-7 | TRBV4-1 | CASSSSFSYEQYF | TGCGCCAGCAGCAGCAGCTTTTCCTACGAGCAGTACTTC
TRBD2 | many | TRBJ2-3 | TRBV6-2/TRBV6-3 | CASKGSLAGVIADTQYF | TGTGCCAGCAAGGGCAGCCTAGCGGGAGTTATCGCAGATACGCAGTATTTT
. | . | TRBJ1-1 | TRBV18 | CASSPSRGTEAFF | TGTGCCAGCTCACCAAGCAGGGGTACTGAAGCTTTCTTT
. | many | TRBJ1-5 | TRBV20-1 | CSATPRGAQHF | TGCAGTGCTACACCTCGCGGTGCCCAGCATTTT
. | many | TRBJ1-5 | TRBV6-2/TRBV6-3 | CASTDRGRTNQPQHF | TGTGCCAGCACAGATAGGGGCCGAACCAATCAGCCCCAGCATTTT
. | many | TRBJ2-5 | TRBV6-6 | CASSRDRRETQYF | TGTGCCAGCAGCAGAGACAGAAGAGAGACCCAGTACTTC
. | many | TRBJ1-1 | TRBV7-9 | CASTPFKGNTEAFF | TGTGCCAGCACCCCATTCAAAGGGAACACTGAAGCTTTCTTT
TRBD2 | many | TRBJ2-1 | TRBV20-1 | CSARGGGGIKQFF | TGCAGTGCCCGGGGTGGGGGGGGAATAAAGCAGTTCTTC
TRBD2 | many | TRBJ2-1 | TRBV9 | CASSVRLAGPYNEQFF | TGTGCCAGCAGCGTCCGACTAGCGGGCCCTTACAATGAGCAGTTCTTC
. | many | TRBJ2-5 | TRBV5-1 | CASSTRNTAQETQYF | TGCGCCAGCAGCACTCGAAACACTGCGCAAGAGACCCAGTACTTC
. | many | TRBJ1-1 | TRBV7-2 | CASRRGLGAFF | TGTGCCAGCCGGAGGGGGTTAGGAGCTTTCTTT
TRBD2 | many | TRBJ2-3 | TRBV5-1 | CASTRWASGASADTQYF | TGCGCCAGCACCCGTTGGGCTAGCGGGGCTTCCGCAGATACGCAGTATTTT
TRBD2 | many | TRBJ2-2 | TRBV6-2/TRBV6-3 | CASSPLAGDRNTGELFF | TGTGCCAGCAGTCCACTAGCGGGAGACCGGAACACCGGGGAGCTGTTTTTT
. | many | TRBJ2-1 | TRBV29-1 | CSVEDLWQGRYNEQFF | TGCAGCGTTGAAGATCTTTGGCAGGGGAGGTACAATGAGCAGTTCTTC
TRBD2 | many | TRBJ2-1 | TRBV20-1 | CSAPGRGVRGGSYNEQFF | TGCAGTGCCCCGGGCCGGGGGGTACGTGGCGGGAGCTACAATGAGCAGTTCTTC
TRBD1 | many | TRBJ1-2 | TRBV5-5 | CASSRTGDGYTF | TGTGCCAGCAGTCGGACAGGGGACGGCTACACCTTC
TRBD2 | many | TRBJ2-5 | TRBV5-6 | CASSLTGGTQYF | TGTGCCAGCAGCTTGACGGGAGGGACCCAGTACTTC
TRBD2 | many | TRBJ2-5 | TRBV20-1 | CSARGTSGRAQETQYF | TGCAGTGCCCGCGGGACTAGCGGGAGGGCCCAAGAGACCCAGTACTTC
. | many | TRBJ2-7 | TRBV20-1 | CSARVVENYEQYF | TGCAGTGCTAGGGTTGTGGAAAACTACGAGCAGTACTTC
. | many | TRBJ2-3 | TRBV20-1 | CSASLRGPDTQYF | TGCAGTGCTAGTCTCCGGGGACCAGATACGCAGTATTTT
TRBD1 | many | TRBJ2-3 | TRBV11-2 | CASSLTQGGFTDTQYF | TGTGCCAGCAGTTTGACCCAAGGGGGCTTCACAGATACGCAGTATTTT
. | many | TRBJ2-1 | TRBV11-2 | CASSLNRMVNEQFF | TGTGCCAGCAGCTTAAATAGGATGGTAAATGAGCAGTTCTTC
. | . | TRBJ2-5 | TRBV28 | CASSRRTEETQYF | TGTGCCAGCAGTAGACGGACGGAAGAGACCCAGTACTTC
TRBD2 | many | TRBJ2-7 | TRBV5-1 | CASSSRLAVFSYEQYF | TGCGCCAGCAGTTCCAGACTAGCGGTCTTCTCCTACGAGCAGTACTTC
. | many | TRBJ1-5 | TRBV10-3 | CVYTDTLLGNQPQHF | TGTGTCTATACCGACACCCTTTTGGGCAATCAGCCCCAGCATTTT
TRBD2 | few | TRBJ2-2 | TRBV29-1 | CSVVAGSGELFF | TGCAGCGTCGTAGCGGGCTCGGGGGAGCTGTTTTTT
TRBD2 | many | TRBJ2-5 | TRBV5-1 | CASSETSGRQETQYF | TGCGCCAGCAGCGAGACTAGCGGGAGGCAAGAGACCCAGTACTTC
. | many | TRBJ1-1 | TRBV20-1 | CSARTGGTEAFF | TGCAGTGCCAGGACGGGTGGCACTGAAGCTTTCTTT
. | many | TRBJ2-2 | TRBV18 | CASSPSVTGELFF | TGTGCCAGCTCACCAAGTGTCACCGGGGAGCTGTTTTTT
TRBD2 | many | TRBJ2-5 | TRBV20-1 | CSVVAGEFETQYF | TGCAGTGTCGTAGCGGGAGAATTTGAGACCCAGTACTTC
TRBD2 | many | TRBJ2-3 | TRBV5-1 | CASSGGASGIGDTQYF | TGCGCCAGCAGCGGGGGGGCTAGCGGGATCGGAGATACGCAGTATTTT
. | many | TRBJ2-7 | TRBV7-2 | CASSTYVAEQYF | TGTGCCAGCAGCACATACGTGGCGGAGCAGTACTTC
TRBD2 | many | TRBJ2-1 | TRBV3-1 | CASRLSGRVSGEQFF | TGTGCCAGCAGACTCAGCGGGAGGGTGTCCGGGGAGCAGTTCTTC
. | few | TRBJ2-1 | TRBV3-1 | CASSQGGEQFF | TGTGCCAGCAGCCAAGGGGGTGAGCAGTTCTTC
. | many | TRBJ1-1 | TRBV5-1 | CASSLDWVGMNTEAFF | TGCGCCAGCAGCTTGGACTGGGTAGGGATGAACACTGAAGCTTTCTTT